Listed below are T cell receptor beta chains from one sample, sequenced in a study of metastatic and nonmetastatic thyroid tumors. TCRdb re-analyzed the PCR reads through MiXCR. The sample consists of tens of thousands of clones, 12% of them appearing once. Sequenced material: blood. Receptors originate from a male donor with papillary thyroid cancer or a benign thyroid nodule (not recorded which). Some clones in this sample may be carry-over from other donors' samples. Both conserved end residues are part of each CDR3. The order of the fields is J gene, clone size, V gene, D gene, CDR3 DNA, CDR3 protein. A D gene is named only where the DNA matches it firmly. Not all rows give a size; the values are once, few, many and, for expanded clones, a class.

J gene: TRBJ2-3
clone size: once
V gene: TRBV7-9
D gene: NA
CDR3 DNA: TGTGCCAGCAGCTTGTCTAGCGAACCGCGTACGCAGTATTTT
CDR3 protein: CASSLSSEPRTQYF

J gene: TRBJ2-1
clone size: few
V gene: TRBV27
D gene: TRBD2
CDR3 DNA: TGTGCCAGCAGTAAGCGACTAGCGGGAGAGTTGGGTGAGCAGTTCTTC
CDR3 protein: CASSKRLAGELGEQFF

J gene: TRBJ2-1
clone size: many
V gene: TRBV4-1
D gene: NA
CDR3 DNA: TGCGCCAGCAGCCAAGTAGGGGGGGATGAGCAGTTCTTC
CDR3 protein: CASSQVGGDEQFF

J gene: TRBJ2-3
clone size: many
V gene: TRBV9
D gene: TRBD1
CDR3 DNA: TGTGCCAGCAGCGCCTCGGGACAGGGCCCCACGGATACGCAGTATTTT
CDR3 protein: CASSASGQGPTDTQYF

J gene: TRBJ2-1
clone size: many
V gene: TRBV15
D gene: NA
CDR3 DNA: TGTGCCACCAGCACGGGACTCTCAGATGAGCAGTTCTTC
CDR3 protein: CATSTGLSDEQFF

J gene: TRBJ1-5
clone size: many
V gene: TRBV20-1
D gene: TRBD1
CDR3 DNA: TGCAGTGCTAGCTGGGACAGAAATCAGCCCCAGCATTTT
CDR3 protein: CSASWDRNQPQHF

J gene: TRBJ2-7
clone size: many
V gene: TRBV7-6
D gene: TRBD2
CDR3 DNA: TGTGCCAGCAGCCCGGCTAGCGGAGCCTACGAGCAGTACTTC
CDR3 protein: CASSPASGAYEQYF

J gene: TRBJ1-1
clone size: NA
V gene: TRBV6-1
D gene: NA
CDR3 DNA: TGTGCCAGCAGACCTTCGCCCCCCACTCACACTGAAGCTTTCTTT
CDR3 protein: CASRPSPPTHTEAFF

J gene: TRBJ2-5
clone size: many
V gene: TRBV9
D gene: TRBD2
CDR3 DNA: TGTGCCAGCAGCTCCCGGGGGGGCTCCCAAGAGACCCAGTACTTC
CDR3 protein: CASSSRGGSQETQYF

J gene: TRBJ1-5
clone size: many
V gene: TRBV10-2
D gene: TRBD1
CDR3 DNA: TGCGCCAGTTCCGGGACAGATAGCAATCAGCCCCAGCATTTT
CDR3 protein: CASSGTDSNQPQHF

J gene: TRBJ2-1
clone size: medium-sized
V gene: TRBV6-2/TRBV6-3
D gene: NA
CDR3 DNA: TGTGCCAGCAGCGCCCTCTCCTACAATGAGCAGTTCTTC
CDR3 protein: CASSALSYNEQFF